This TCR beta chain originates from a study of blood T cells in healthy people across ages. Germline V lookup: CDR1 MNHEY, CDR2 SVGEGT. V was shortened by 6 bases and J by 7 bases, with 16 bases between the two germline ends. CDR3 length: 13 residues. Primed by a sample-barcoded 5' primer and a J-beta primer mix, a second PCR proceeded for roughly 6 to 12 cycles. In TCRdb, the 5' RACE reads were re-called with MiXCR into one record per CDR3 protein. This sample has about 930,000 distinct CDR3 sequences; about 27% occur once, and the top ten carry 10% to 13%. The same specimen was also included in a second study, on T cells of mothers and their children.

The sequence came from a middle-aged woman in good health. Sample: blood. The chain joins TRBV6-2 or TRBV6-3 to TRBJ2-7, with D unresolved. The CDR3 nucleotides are TGTGCCAGCAGGTCCTCAGGACGAGATGAGCAGTACTTC. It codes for CASRSSGRDEQYF.